This T cell receptor (beta chain) was identified during a study of T-cell reconstitution after alpha-beta-depleted transplantation in children. Germline CDR1 is DFQATT and CDR2 is SNEGSKA (reference sequence). The V end lost 6 bases, the J end lost 3 bases, and 15 bases lay between the germline ends. The CDR3 runs to 14 residues. Preparation of the TCRbeta library involved a method that used unique molecular identifiers. TCRdb re-called the PCR reads through MiXCR, storing one row per CDR3 protein. The table includes over 300,000 distinct CDR3 sequences, 10% detected once. This clonotype was observed a handful of times.

J is TRBJ2-1 and V is TRBV20-1; D is perhaps TRBD1 or TRBD2 (6 bases each). This TCR was recovered from a human donor who donated a stem cell graft to a child with acute lymphoblastic leukemia. The material was PBMCs from the stem cell graft donor, obtained from the stem cell graft. This CDR3 is CSAEVGGLYNEQFF. In DNA, the CDR3 is TGCAGTGCCGAAGTGGGGGGCCTCTACAATGAGCAGTTCTTC.